This T cell receptor (beta chain) is drawn from a study of CD8 T cells in ankylosing spondylitis. Study-level findings and limits: Some of the motif variants had earlier been found in reactive arthritis patients' fluid and blood. Reportedly, disease-linked clones are significantly enriched in ankylosing spondylitis patients' matched synovial fluid.

The CDR3 consists of 13 residues. Germline V lookup: CDR1 SGHRS, CDR2 YFSETQ. V shed 2 bases and J shed 1 base, with 3 bases lying between them. One entry per CDR3 protein, called by TCRdb with MiXCR from the 5' RACE reads. The sample contains 200,000 to 300,000 distinct CDR3 sequences, about 10% of which appear only once. This clonotype was counted ten times or more. Its cognate antigen is unknown. This rearrangement joins TRBV5-1 to TRBJ2-2; D gene ambiguous. Input material: blood, either unsorted or a sorted T cell fraction (not recorded which). The origin of this receptor is a male donor with ankylosing spondylitis or in good health (not recorded which). In DNA, the CDR3 is TGCGCCAGCAGCTTTATGAACACCGGGGAGCTGTTTTTT. This encodes CASSFMNTGELFF.